This TCR beta chain appears in the sequencing data of a study of cytomegalovirus exposure and HLA in healthy donors. Study findings and constraints: Trimming of TCR beta V- and J-genes showed a link, identified in a later analysis, to a missense DCLRE1C variant. Cytomegalovirus-associated TCR beta chains were listed, numbering roughly 150. As was reported, the classifier diagnosed cytomegalovirus status with high specificity and sensitivity.

As concerns this clone: Its matching antigen is unknown.

The PCR made use of 60 Vbeta and 13 Jbeta primers. Per the original data handling: In a later analysis, of around 85 million unique beta chains, roughly 10 million appeared in at least two donors. Here immunoSEQ multiplex PCR was the method, and the copy in TCRdb shows in-frame clones only, minus some. The V and J calls and clone size were taken over from that table, and D and trimming were inferred from the DNA. The table has fewer than 250,000 clones, just under 75% seen once; the top ten hold about 5%. The length of the CDR3 is 15 residues. V lost 0 bases and J 3 bases, leaving 12 bases between the germline ends. Germline V gene sequence: CDR1 LGHNA, CDR2 YSLEER.

The source of this sequence is a man aged 25 to 40 in good health and CMV-seropositive. The chain joins TRBV4-3 to TRBJ2-7; D may be TRBD1 (5 bases). Sequences were obtained from PBMCs. The CDR3 coding sequence is TGCGCCAGCAGCCAAGATTGGGGCCCCCGCTACGAGCAGTACTTC. It is translated as CASSQDWGPRYEQYF.